Listed here is a single T cell receptor beta chain. Libraries were prepared by immunoSEQ multiplex PCR; TCRdb keeps only in-frame clonotypes and omits some of them. This table holds 65,000 or so clones, approximately 94% found once. Germline assignment: CDR1 SGDLS and CDR2 YYNGEE. V was pared by 0 bases and J by 1 base, with 9 bases between. The CDR3 sequence is 15 residues long. The data originate from a study of cytomegalovirus exposure and HLA in healthy donors. The J gene is TRBJ2-3, the V gene TRBV9, with D unclear. The sample consisted of PBMCs. This TCR derives from a man between 18 and 35 years old in good health and CMV-seropositive. This CDR3 reads CASSVGVTGTDTQYF. The CDR3 coding sequence is TGTGCCAGCAGCGTAGGGGTAACAGGCACAGATACGCAGTATTTT.